The clone carrying this T cell receptor (beta chain) was detected a few times. The antigen remains undetermined. The data derive from a study of shared clonotypes between healthy human individuals. CDR1 MNHNS and CDR2 SASEGT come from the germline V gene. The CDR3 covers 14 residues. The V and J ends lost 3 bases and 7 bases respectively, with 16 bases between them. All the donors were Caucasian adults who lived in Nashville, Tennessee. CD4+ cells were split into CD45RA+ naive and CD45RA-negative memory subsets. As originally analysed: ImmunoSEQ supplied junction-only sequences lacking quality scores, so filtering was different. Libraries were prepared by immunoSEQ multiplex PCR; TCRdb keeps only in-frame clonotypes and omits some of them. That table furnishes V, J and clone size, whereas the DNA furnished D and trimming. Of under 850,000 clones in the sample, roughly 72% are singletons; the top ten hold approximately 1.7%.

The study, taken as a whole, reports: An expected dependence of interdonor clonotype sharing on sequencing depth was noted.

The chain is built from TRBV6-1 and TRBJ2-7, with D perhaps given as TRBD1 or TRBD2 (5 bases each). Input material: memory CD4+ T cells sorted from blood. Sample subset: CD45RA-negative fraction. The TCR comes from a woman aged 25 to 45 in good health. CDR3 bases: TGTGCCAGCAGTGATCGGGGCCATAGGTGGGAGCAGTACTTC. Protein product: CASSDRGHRWEQYF.